This T cell receptor beta chain was documented in a study of blood T cell repertoires in COVID-19. The trim removed 2 bases at V and 4 bases at J, leaving 2 bases unmatched. Germline values: CDR1 MGHDK, CDR2 SYGVNS. CDR3 length: 14 amino acids. Concerning this clone: The same CDR3 is also encoded by other DNA sequences in this sample.

The authors' processing: For nucleated cells, counts were estimated from reference gene primer amplification. Clones were sequenced by immunoSEQ multiplex PCR, and TCRdb holds only the in-frame ones, with some missing. The D gene and trimming were derived from the DNA, and the V and J assignments and clone size from that table. The sample records 99,000 or so clones, about four fifths being singletons. The chain uses TRBV25-1 and TRBJ2-4; 7 positions match TRBD2. Sequenced: peripheral blood. The TCR was taken from a woman over 75 with acute or convalescent COVID-19. CDR3 DNA: TGTGCCAGCAGTGAAGCGGGAGCTAAAAACATTCAGTACTTC. It yields the protein CASSEAGAKNIQYF.